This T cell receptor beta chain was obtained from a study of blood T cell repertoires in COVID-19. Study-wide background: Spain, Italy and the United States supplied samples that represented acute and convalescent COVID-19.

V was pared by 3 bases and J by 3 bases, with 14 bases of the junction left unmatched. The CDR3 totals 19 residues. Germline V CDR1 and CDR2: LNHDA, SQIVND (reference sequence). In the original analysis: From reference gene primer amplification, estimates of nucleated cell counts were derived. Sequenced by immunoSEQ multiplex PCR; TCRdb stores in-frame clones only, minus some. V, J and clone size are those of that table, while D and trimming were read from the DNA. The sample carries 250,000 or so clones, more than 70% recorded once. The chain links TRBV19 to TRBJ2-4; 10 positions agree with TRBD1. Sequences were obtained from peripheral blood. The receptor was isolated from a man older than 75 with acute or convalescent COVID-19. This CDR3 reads CASSMGQGNTLFGKNIQYF. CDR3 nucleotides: TGTGCCAGTAGTATGGGACAGGGGAATACCCTTTTTGGCAAAAACATTCAGTACTTC.